This is a list of T cell receptor beta chains from one sample in a study of T cells in Graves' hyperthyroidism and ophthalmopathy. MiXCR, run by TCRdb on the multiplex PCR reads, gives a single entry per CDR3 protein. The table has about 400,000 distinct CDR3 sequences, 20% to 30% seen once. The specimen sequenced was blood. These receptors were taken from a man between 50 and 59 years old with Graves' hyperthyroidism. Both conserved end residues are part of each CDR3. The order of the fields is D gene, J gene, clone size, V gene, CDR3 protein, CDR3 DNA. The D gene is left open where the match is weak. The size field is filled for only some rows; it gives once, few, many or a size class.

>.|TRBJ1-2|many|TRBV2
CASSPSRAYGYTF
TGTGCCAGCAGCCCCTCAAGGGCCTATGGCTACACCTTC
>TRBD1|TRBJ1-2|many|TRBV6-1
CASSSRGPYGYTF
TGTGCCAGCAGTTCGAGGGGGCCCTATGGCTACACCTTC
>.|TRBJ2-7|once|TRBV6-6
CASSYSIPAYEQYF
TGTGCCAGCAGTTACTCGATACCGGCCTACGAGCAGTACTTC
>.|TRBJ2-7|few|TRBV3-1
CASSRASKNEQYF
TGTGCCAGCAGTCGAGCTAGCAAGAACGAGCAGTACTTC
>.|TRBJ1-5|many|TRBV18
CASSPPGGSNQPQHF
TGTGCCAGCTCACCACCGGGTGGAAGCAATCAGCCCCAGCATTTT
>.|TRBJ2-7|.|TRBV3-1
CASSQGLGFGQYF
TGTGCCAGCAGCCAGGGGTTAGGCTTCGGGCAGTACTTC
>.|TRBJ1-1|.|TRBV27
CASSSDANTEAFF
TGTGCCAGCAGTTCAGACGCGAACACTGAAGCTTTCTTT
>TRBD1|TRBJ2-5|.|TRBV11-3
CASSSDRGREETQYF
TGTGCCAGCAGTTCCGACAGGGGAAGAGAAGAGACCCAGTACTTC
>.|TRBJ2-6|.|TRBV12-5
CASGAPGANVLTF
TGTGCTAGTGGAGCTCCTGGGGCCAACGTCCTGACTTTC
>TRBD1|TRBJ1-2|few|TRBV11-3
CASSLTGEGYGYTF
TGTGCCAGCAGCCTGACAGGGGAAGGCTATGGCTACACCTTC
>.|TRBJ2-1|many|TRBV27
CASSLRAGNEQFF
TGTGCCAGCAGTTTACGGGCGGGGAATGAGCAGTTCTTC
>.|TRBJ2-5|many|TRBV5-1
CASSEDPGGQETQYF
TGCGCCAGCAGCGAAGATCCGGGGGGCCAGGAGACCCAGTACTTC
>.|TRBJ2-1|.|TRBV29-1
CSVENRDEQFF
TGCAGCGTTGAAAATCGAGATGAGCAGTTCTTC
>.|TRBJ2-7|many|TRBV11-3
CASSLGPTVYEQYF
TGTGCCAGCAGCTTAGGCCCGACAGTATACGAGCAGTACTTC
>TRBD2|TRBJ2-1|few|TRBV7-9
CASSLGGLAGTYNEQFF
TGTGCCAGCAGCTTAGGGGGACTAGCGGGCACCTACAATGAGCAGTTCTTC
>.|TRBJ1-4|.|TRBV28
CASSLFKEKLFF
TGTGCCAGCAGCCTATTTAAAGAAAAACTGTTTTTT
>TRBD1|TRBJ2-2|many|TRBV3-1
CASSQEQGEMTGELFF
TGTGCCAGCAGCCAAGAACAGGGGGAAATGACCGGGGAGCTGTTTTTT
>.|TRBJ1-2|.|TRBV20-1
CSARVPWGASDGYTF
TGCAGTGCTAGAGTCCCCTGGGGAGCATCTGATGGCTACACCTTC
>TRBD2|TRBJ2-5|.|TRBV11-2
CASSSEGLAVQETQYF
TGTGCCAGCAGCTCCGAGGGACTAGCGGTCCAAGAGACCCAGTACTTC
>.|TRBJ2-3|few|TRBV7-9
CASSLDGGPITDTQYF
TGTGCCAGCAGCTTAGACGGGGGCCCGATCACAGATACGCAGTATTTT
>TRBD1|TRBJ2-3|.|TRBV29-1
CSVSPDRGSTDTQYF
TGCAGCGTATCTCCCGACAGGGGAAGCACAGATACGCAGTATTTT
>.|TRBJ2-5|many|TRBV7-9
CASSLPRDWTDSVSQETQYF
TGTGCCAGCAGCTTACCCCGGGACTGGACGGATAGCGTATCCCAAGAGACCCAGTACTTC
>.|TRBJ2-1|.|TRBV28
CASSQHAGLASSNEQFF
TGTGCCAGCAGTCAGCACGCGGGGCTAGCGTCTAGCAATGAGCAGTTCTTC
>TRBD2|TRBJ2-1|many|TRBV7-2
CASSLPRGLASNEQFF
TGTGCCAGCAGCTTACCCAGGGGACTAGCTTCCAATGAGCAGTTCTTC
>.|TRBJ1-5|.|TRBV2
CASSERTTNQPQHF
TGTGCCAGCAGTGAAAGGACAACGAATCAGCCCCAGCATTTT
>TRBD2|TRBJ2-5|few|TRBV20-1
CSASGEGGETQYF
TGCAGTGCTAGCGGGGAGGGAGGAGAGACCCAGTACTTC
>.|TRBJ1-5|few|TRBV28
CASSFGGKSQPQHF
TGTGCCAGCAGTTTTGGAGGGAAGAGCCAGCCCCAGCATTTT
>TRBD1|TRBJ2-7|few|TRBV6-1
CASSSSPVYRDRGYSGYEQYF
TGTGCCAGCAGCTCCTCCCCTGTCTACCGGGACAGGGGGTATAGCGGCTACGAGCAGTACTTC
>.|TRBJ2-5|many|TRBV20-1
CSGSGSQETQYF
TGCAGTGGTTCGGGATCACAAGAGACCCAGTACTTC
>TRBD1|TRBJ2-5|.|TRBV24-1
CATSDSTGVEETQYF
TGTGCCACCAGTGATTCGACAGGGGTTGAGGAGACCCAGTACTTC
>.|TRBJ1-1|many|TRBV6-1
CASSGGGLGNTEAFF
TGTGCCAGCAGTGGGGGGGGGCTGGGGAACACTGAAGCTTTCTTT
>.|TRBJ2-3|.|TRBV19
CASSMDRQDTQYF
TGTGCCAGTAGTATGGACCGACAGGATACGCAGTATTTT
>.|TRBJ2-2|.|TRBV2
CASRQDSNTGELFF
TGTGCCAGCAGACAGGACAGTAACACCGGGGAGCTGTTTTTT
>TRBD1|TRBJ2-3|.|TRBV19
CASSTHRGLPSSTDTQYF
TGTGCCAGTAGTACTCACAGGGGGCTACCCTCTAGCACAGATACGCAGTATTTT